This T cell receptor (beta chain) was documented in a study of CD8+ T cells in alopecia areata. Study information: Treated patients took oral tofacitinib at 5 to 10 mg twice daily. The duration of tofacitinib was 6 to 18 months, with 6 months off drug afterward. Study-level results: As there was one nonresponder, how baseline CD8+ expansion relates to response remains uncertain. Many expanded lesional clones stayed in scalp and blood while on tofacitinib.

As to this clone: Its antigen is still unknown. Other DNA sequences in this sample translate to the same CDR3.

This sample's treatment: oral pan-JAK inhibitor, 5-10 mg twice daily. Extracted from the samples, RNA was reverse transcribed into cDNA to serve as the sequencing template. Produced via immunoSEQ multiplex PCR; TCRdb's table is partial and in-frame only. This sample carries about 270,000 clones, about 62% of them seen once, and the ten largest clones take around 0.92%. Between the trimmed V and J ends, which lost 5 bases and 1 base, there was a span of 5 bases. The CDR3 spans 11 residues. Looked up from germline, CDR1 is SQVTM and CDR2 is ANQGSEA. The receptor was derived from a human donor with alopecia areata. The material sequenced was CD4+ T cells sorted from blood, taken around week 54, from a patient treated with tofacitinib. This rearrangement joins TRBV29-1 to TRBJ1-1; D is ambiguous. Written as DNA, the CDR3 is TGCAGCGTTCGAGGGAACACTGAAGCTTTCTTT. Its protein product is CSVRGNTEAFF.